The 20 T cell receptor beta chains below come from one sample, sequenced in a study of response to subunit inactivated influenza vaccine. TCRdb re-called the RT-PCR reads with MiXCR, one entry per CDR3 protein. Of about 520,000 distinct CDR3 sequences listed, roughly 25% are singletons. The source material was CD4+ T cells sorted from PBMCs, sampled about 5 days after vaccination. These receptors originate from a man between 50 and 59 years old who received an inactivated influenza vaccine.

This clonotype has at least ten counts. The CDR3 sequence is CASSLTGGSGEKLFF. CDR3 DNA sequence: TGTGCCAGCAGTTTAACAGGGGGCAGCGGTGAAAAACTGTTTTTT. The chain has TRBV6-5 and TRBJ1-4; 9 nucleotides agree with TRBD1. The CDR3 has 15 residues. V was pared by 4 bases and J by 7 bases, with 7 bases of the junction left unmatched. Germline CDR1 and CDR2: MNHEY and SVGAGI.

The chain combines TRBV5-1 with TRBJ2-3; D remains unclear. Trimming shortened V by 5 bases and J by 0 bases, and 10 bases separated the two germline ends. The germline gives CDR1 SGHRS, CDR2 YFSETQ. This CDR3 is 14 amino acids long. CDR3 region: CASSSATSTDTQYF. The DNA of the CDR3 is TGCGCCAGCAGTTCCGCTACTAGCACAGATACGCAGTATTTT.

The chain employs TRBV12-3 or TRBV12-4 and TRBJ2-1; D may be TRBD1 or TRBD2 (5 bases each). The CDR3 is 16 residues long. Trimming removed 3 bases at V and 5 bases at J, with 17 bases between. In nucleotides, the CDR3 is TGTGCCAGCAGTTTGAGTGGGGGAGCCCTGAACAATGAGCAGTTCTTC. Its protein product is CASSLSGGALNNEQFF.

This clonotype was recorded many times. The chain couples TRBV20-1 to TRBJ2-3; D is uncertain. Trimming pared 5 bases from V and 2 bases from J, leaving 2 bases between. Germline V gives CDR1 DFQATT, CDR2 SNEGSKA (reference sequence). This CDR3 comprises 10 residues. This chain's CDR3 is CSAHTDTQYF. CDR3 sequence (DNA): TGCAGTGCTCACACAGATACGCAGTATTTT.

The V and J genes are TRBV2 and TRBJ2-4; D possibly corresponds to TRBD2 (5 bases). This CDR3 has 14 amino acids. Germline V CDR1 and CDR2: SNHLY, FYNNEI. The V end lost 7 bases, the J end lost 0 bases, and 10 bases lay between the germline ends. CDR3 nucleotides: TGTGCCAGCACCCCGGACTTAGCCAAAAACATTCAGTACTTC. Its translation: CASTPDLAKNIQYF.

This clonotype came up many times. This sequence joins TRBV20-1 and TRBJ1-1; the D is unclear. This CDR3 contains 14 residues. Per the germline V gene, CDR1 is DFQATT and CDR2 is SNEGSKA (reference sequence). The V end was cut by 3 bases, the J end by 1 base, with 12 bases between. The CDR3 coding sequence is TGCAGTGCTAGGGTGGGAGGTGCGAACACTGAAGCTTTCTTT. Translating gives CSARVGGANTEAFF.

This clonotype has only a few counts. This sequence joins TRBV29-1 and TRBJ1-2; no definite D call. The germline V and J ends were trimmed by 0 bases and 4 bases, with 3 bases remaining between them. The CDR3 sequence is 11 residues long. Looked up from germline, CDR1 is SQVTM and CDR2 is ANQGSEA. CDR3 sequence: CSVEEGYGYTF. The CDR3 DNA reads TGCAGCGTTGAAGAAGGCTATGGCTACACCTTC.

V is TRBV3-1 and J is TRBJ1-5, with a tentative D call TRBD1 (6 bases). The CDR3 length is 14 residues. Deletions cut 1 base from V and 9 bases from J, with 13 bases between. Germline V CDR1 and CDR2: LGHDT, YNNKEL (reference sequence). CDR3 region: CASSQGGAGLPQHF. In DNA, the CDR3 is TGTGCCAGCAGCCAAGGGGGGGCCGGGCTGCCCCAGCATTTT.

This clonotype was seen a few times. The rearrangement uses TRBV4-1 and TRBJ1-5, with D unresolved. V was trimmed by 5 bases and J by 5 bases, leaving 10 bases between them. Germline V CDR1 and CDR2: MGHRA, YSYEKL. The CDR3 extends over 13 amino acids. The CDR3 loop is CASSNGLDQPQHF. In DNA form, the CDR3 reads TGCGCCAGCAGCAACGGACTTGATCAGCCCCAGCATTTT.

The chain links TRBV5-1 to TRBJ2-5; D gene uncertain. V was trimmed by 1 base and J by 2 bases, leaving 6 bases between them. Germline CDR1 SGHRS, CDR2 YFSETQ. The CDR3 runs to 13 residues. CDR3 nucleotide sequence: TGCGCCAGCAGCTTGAGGATACAAGAGACCCAGTACTTC. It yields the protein CASSLRIQETQYF.

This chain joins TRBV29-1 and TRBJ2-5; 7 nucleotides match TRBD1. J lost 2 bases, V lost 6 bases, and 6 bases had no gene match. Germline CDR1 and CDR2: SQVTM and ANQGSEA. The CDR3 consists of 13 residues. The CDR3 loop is CSVSNRGQETQYF. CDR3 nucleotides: TGCAGCGTATCCAACAGGGGTCAAGAGACCCAGTACTTC.

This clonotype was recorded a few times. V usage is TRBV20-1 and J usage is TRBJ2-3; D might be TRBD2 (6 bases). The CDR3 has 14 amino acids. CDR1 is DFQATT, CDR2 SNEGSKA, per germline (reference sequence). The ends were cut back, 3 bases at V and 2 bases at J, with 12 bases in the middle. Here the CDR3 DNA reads TGCAGTGCTAGGGAGGGAGCGGTCACAGATACGCAGTATTTT. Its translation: CSAREGAVTDTQYF.

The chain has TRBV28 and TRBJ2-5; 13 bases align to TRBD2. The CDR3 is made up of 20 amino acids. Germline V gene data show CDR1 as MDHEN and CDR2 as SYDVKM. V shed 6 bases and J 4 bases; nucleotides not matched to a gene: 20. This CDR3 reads CASSQGWTDWTSGSSETQYF. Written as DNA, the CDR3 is TGTGCCAGCAGCCAAGGATGGACAGACTGGACTAGCGGGAGTTCAGAGACCCAGTACTTC.

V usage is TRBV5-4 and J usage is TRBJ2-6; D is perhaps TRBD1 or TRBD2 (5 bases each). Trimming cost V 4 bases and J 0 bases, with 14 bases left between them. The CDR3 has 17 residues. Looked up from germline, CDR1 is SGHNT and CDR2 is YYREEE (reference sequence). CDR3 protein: CASSRGETYSGANVLTF. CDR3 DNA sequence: TGTGCCAGCAGCCGAGGGGAGACATACTCTGGGGCCAACGTCCTGACTTTC. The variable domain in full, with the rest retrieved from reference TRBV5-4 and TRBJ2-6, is ETGVTQSPTHLIKTRGQQVTLRCSSQSGHNTVSWYQQALGQGPQFIFQYYREEENGRGNFPPRFSGLQFPNYSSELNVNALELDDSALYLCASSRGETYSGANVLTFGAGSRLTVL.

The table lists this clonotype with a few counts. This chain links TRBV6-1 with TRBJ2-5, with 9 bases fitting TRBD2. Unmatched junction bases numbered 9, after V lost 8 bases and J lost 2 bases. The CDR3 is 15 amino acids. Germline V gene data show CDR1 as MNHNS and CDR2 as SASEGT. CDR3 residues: CASRPGLAKQETQYF. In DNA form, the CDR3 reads TGTGCCAGCCGACCGGGACTAGCCAAACAAGAGACCCAGTACTTC.

CDR3 in DNA: TGTGCCAGCAGTGAATATGCAGGGGGACCAAGAGAGACCCAGTACTTC. Translating gives CASSEYAGGPRETQYF. The chain has TRBV25-1 and TRBJ2-5; 7 bases map to TRBD1. V was clipped by 0 bases and J by 4 bases; unmatched bases: 8. This CDR3 contains 16 residues. In germline, CDR1 is MGHDK, CDR2 SYGVNS. The full variable domain, in which reference TRBV25-1 and TRBJ2-5 provide the parts outside the CDR3, is EADIYQTPRYLVIGTGKKITLECSQTMGHDKMYWYQQDPGMELHLIHYSYGVNSTEKGDLSSESTVSRIRTEHFPLTLESARPSHTSQYLCASSEYAGGPRETQYFGPGTRLLVL.

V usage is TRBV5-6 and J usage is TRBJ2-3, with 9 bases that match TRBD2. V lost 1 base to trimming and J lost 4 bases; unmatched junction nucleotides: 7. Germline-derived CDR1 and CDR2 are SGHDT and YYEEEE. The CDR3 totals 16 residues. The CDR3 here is CASSLSLLAGSDTQYF. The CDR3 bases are TGTGCCAGCAGCTTGTCTCTTCTAGCGGGGTCAGATACGCAGTATTTT.

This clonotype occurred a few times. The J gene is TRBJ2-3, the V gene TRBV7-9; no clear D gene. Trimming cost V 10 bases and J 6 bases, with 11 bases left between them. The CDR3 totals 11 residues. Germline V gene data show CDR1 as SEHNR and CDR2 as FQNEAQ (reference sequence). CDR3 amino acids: CATSGMDTQYF. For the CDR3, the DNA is TGTGCCACTTCTGGTATGGATACGCAGTATTTT.

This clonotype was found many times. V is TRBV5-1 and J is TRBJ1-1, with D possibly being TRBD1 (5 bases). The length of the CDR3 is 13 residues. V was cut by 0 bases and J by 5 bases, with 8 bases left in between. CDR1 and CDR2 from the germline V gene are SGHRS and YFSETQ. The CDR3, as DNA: TGCGCCAGCAGCTTGGCTGCAGGGACTGAAGCTTTCTTT. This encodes CASSLAAGTEAFF.

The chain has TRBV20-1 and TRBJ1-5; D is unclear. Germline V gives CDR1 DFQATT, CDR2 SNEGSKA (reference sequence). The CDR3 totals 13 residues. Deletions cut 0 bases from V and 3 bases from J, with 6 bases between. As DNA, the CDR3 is TGCAGTGCTAGAGATGGAGTCAATCAGCCCCAGCATTTT. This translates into CSARDGVNQPQHF.